This section outlines one T cell receptor beta chain sequence together with its context. The data originate from a study of shared clonotypes between healthy human individuals. The method was immunoSEQ multiplex PCR; TCRdb's version includes in-frame clones alone and lacks a portion of them. The top ten clones hold 0.5% to 0.65% of a sample with about 1.1 million clones, about 84% of them seen once. A CD45RA-negative memory subset and a CD45RA+ naive subset were separated from the CD4+ cells. The CDR3 contains 14 residues. J gave up 5 bases and V 4 bases, and 6 bases lay outside the gene matches. Germline lookup yields CDR1 SGHRS and CDR2 YFSETQ.

This TCR derives from a man aged 18-30 years in good health. Some clones in this sample may be carry-over from other donors' samples. Sequenced input: memory CD4+ T cells from PBMCs. The subset was: CD45RA-negative fraction. The gene calls are TRBV5-1 and TRBJ2-3; TRBD2 aligns across 8 bases. The CDR3 spells CASSNAGGEDTQYF. Written as DNA, the CDR3 is TGCGCCAGCAGCAATGCGGGAGGAGAAGATACGCAGTATTTT.